The rows below give T cell receptor beta chains drawn from one sample of a study of cytomegalovirus exposure and HLA in healthy donors. Here immunoSEQ multiplex PCR was the method, and the copy in TCRdb shows in-frame clones only, minus some. The sample lists fewer than 250,000 clones, about 85% seen once, with approximately 0.4% in the top ten. The source material was PBMCs. Source of these receptors: a male donor in good health and CMV-seropositive. Both conserved end residues are part of each CDR3. A D gene is named only where the DNA matches it firmly. Rows give clone size only sometimes, using once, few, many, or a class for an expanded clone.

clone_size,j_call,v_call,d_call,cdr3_nt,cdr3_aa
NA,TRBJ1-1,TRBV29-1,NA,TGCAGCGTCACCAGGGGCATGAACACTGAAGCTTTCTTT,CSVTRGMNTEAFF
NA,TRBJ1-2,TRBV27,TRBD1,TGTGCCAGCAGTACGCCGCGGGACAGTAACTATGGCTACACCTTC,CASSTPRDSNYGYTF
NA,TRBJ2-2,TRBV9,NA,TGTGCCAGCAGCGTAGGGGAACAGGGCTTTTTCATTGAGAACACCGGGGAGCTGTTTTTT,CASSVGEQGFFIENTGELFF
NA,TRBJ2-2,TRBV2,NA,TGTGCCAGCATTACCCGGGCGGGAAAGCTGGACGCCGGGGAGCTGTTTTTT,CASITRAGKLDAGELFF
NA,TRBJ2-7,TRBV19,TRBD1,TGTGCCAGTAGTATCCTGTCAGGGGGCGTATCCTACGAGCAGTACTTC,CASSILSGGVSYEQYF
NA,TRBJ2-1,TRBV7-2,TRBD2,TGTGCCAGCAGCTTGACCCGGGACTACCATGAGCAGTTCTTC,CASSLTRDYHEQFF
NA,TRBJ1-3,TRBV27,NA,TGTGCCAGCATTAGCTCTGGAAACACCATATATTTT,CASISSGNTIYF
NA,TRBJ2-6,TRBV9,NA,TGTGCCAGCAGCGTGAGTCTTGCAAGCTCTGGGGCCAACGTCCTGACTTTC,CASSVSLASSGANVLTF
NA,TRBJ1-2,TRBV10-3,TRBD1,TGTGCCATCAGTGATGGACAGGGGATCTATGGCTACACCTTC,CAISDGQGIYGYTF
NA,TRBJ1-5,TRBV6-1,NA,TGTGCCAGCAGTGAAAGGCAGACAAATCAGCCCCAGCATTTT,CASSERQTNQPQHF
NA,TRBJ2-3,TRBV6-6,NA,TGTGCCAGCAACTCGAGAAATCCTAGCACAGATACGCAGTATTTT,CASNSRNPSTDTQYF
NA,TRBJ2-5,TRBV4-2,TRBD2,TGTGCCAGCAGCCAAGGGGCCGGGAGGGCAAGAGGAGAGACCCAGTACTTC,CASSQGAGRARGETQYF
NA,TRBJ2-7,TRBV28,NA,TGTGCCAGCACGGCGGGATTCAAGTCGGGTGAGCAGTACTTC,CASTAGFKSGEQYF
NA,TRBJ2-7,TRBV7-6,TRBD2,TGTGCCAGCAGCTTAGATGGACTAGCGGGGGACCGACAGCAGTACTTC,CASSLDGLAGDRQQYF
NA,TRBJ1-4,TRBV7-2,NA,TGTGCCAGCAGCTTGAAGGGGTCTAATGAAAAACTGTTTTTT,CASSLKGSNEKLFF
NA,TRBJ2-3,TRBV19,TRBD2,TGTGCCAGTAGGGGACTAGCGGGGGGGCTAGGCACAGATACGCAGTATTTT,CASRGLAGGLGTDTQYF
NA,TRBJ1-4,TRBV6-1,TRBD1,TGTGCCAGCAGTGAAGCCAGGGGGCTTCGTGAAAAACTGTTTTTT,CASSEARGLREKLFF
NA,TRBJ2-7,TRBV6-1,NA,TGTGCCAGCAGTGAAGTCTGGGACACCCAGTACGAGCAGTACTTC,CASSEVWDTQYEQYF
NA,TRBJ2-1,TRBV6-6,TRBD1,TGTGCCAGCAGGGATCGGGACAGGGGAACCTACAATGAGCAGTTCTTC,CASRDRDRGTYNEQFF
NA,TRBJ2-6,TRBV19,NA,TGTGCCAGTAGTATCGGCGGGTTCTTGGGGGCCAACGTCCTGACTTTC,CASSIGGFLGANVLTF
NA,TRBJ2-7,TRBV30,TRBD2,TGTGCCTGGAGTGTAGGGGCAGCGGGGGGCTACGAGCAGTACTTC,CAWSVGAAGGYEQYF
NA,TRBJ1-1,TRBV7-2,NA,TGTGCCAGCAGCGTATCGGGGGTGAACACTGAAGCTTTCTTT,CASSVSGVNTEAFF
NA,TRBJ2-1,TRBV18,NA,TGTGCCAGCTCACCAAGGCAGGGCGATGAGCAGTTCTTC,CASSPRQGDEQFF
NA,TRBJ2-7,TRBV28,NA,TGTGCCAGTCAAGTCCCAAAGGGGGACGAGCAGTACTTC,CASQVPKGDEQYF
NA,TRBJ2-7,TRBV7-3,TRBD1,TGTGCCAGCAGCTTAACTGGGACAGTCGAGCAGTACTTC,CASSLTGTVEQYF
NA,TRBJ2-1,TRBV10-1,TRBD2,TGCGCCAGCAGGCCCGGGACTAGAATCTCCGAGAGCTCCTACAATGAGCAGTTCTTC,CASRPGTRISESSYNEQFF
NA,TRBJ1-1,TRBV11-2,NA,TGTGCCAGCAGCCCCGAGTGGGCCCTCAGTCCCAACACTGAAGCTTTCTTT,CASSPEWALSPNTEAFF
once,TRBJ2-2,TRBV27,NA,TGTGCCAGCAGTTCATACGACAGACACACCGGGGAGCTGTTTTTT,CASSSYDRHTGELFF
few,TRBJ2-1,TRBV2,TRBD2,TGTGCCAGCAGTGAAGGTTCCACCGGGACTAGCGGTAGGAGCTCCTACAATGAGCAGTTCTTC,CASSEGSTGTSGRSSYNEQFF
few,TRBJ1-2,TRBV28,NA,TGTGCCAGCAGTTCGACCCCAGGGTATGGCTACACCTTC,CASSSTPGYGYTF
NA,TRBJ1-1,TRBV30,NA,TGTACCGGGACAAAGAACACTGAAGCTTTCTTT,CTGTKNTEAFF
once,TRBJ1-1,TRBV6-6,TRBD1,TGTGCCAGCAGTTACGTCCGGGACAGGGCGCCTGAAGCTTTCTTT,CASSYVRDRAPEAFF
NA,TRBJ1-2,TRBV7-2,NA,TGTGCCAGCAGCTTAGATTTTCGGGGGGATGGCTACACCTTC,CASSLDFRGDGYTF
once,TRBJ2-7,TRBV6-6,TRBD2,TGTGCCAGCAGCCATACTAGCGGGGGGGCCTACGAGCAGTACTTC,CASSHTSGGAYEQYF
NA,TRBJ2-2,TRBV19,NA,TGTGCCAGTAGCATCGGCGGGGCCGGGGAGCTGTTTTTT,CASSIGGAGELFF
NA,TRBJ2-5,TRBV7-7,NA,TGTGCCAGCAGCTTAGGACAGGCCGTAGGGACCCAGTACTTC,CASSLGQAVGTQYF
NA,TRBJ1-4,TRBV5-6,NA,TGTGCCAGCAGCTCCCTCTCGGGGGGGCAGTTTAATGAAAAACTGTTTTTT,CASSSLSGGQFNEKLFF
once,TRBJ2-5,TRBV19,NA,TGTGCCAGTAGTATAGATCGGGGGGAGACCCAGTACTTC,CASSIDRGETQYF
NA,TRBJ1-5,TRBV27,NA,TGTGCCAGCAGTTTTTCAGGCAATCAGCCCCAGCATTTT,CASSFSGNQPQHF